The 6 T cell receptor beta chains presented below share a single source sample, sequenced in a study of early T cells in non-severe SARS-CoV-2 infection. TCRdb reanalysed the 5' RACE reads using MiXCR and keeps one entry per CDR3 protein. Of tens of thousands of distinct CDR3 sequences in the sample, about 4.6% were seen once. The sequenced material came from whole blood. These TCRs come from an adult who was a healthcare worker with PCR-confirmed SARS-CoV-2 infection or an uninfected control (not recorded which).

This clonotype has just a few counts. The V call is TRBV20-1, the J call TRBJ2-7; 9 bases match TRBD2. Unmatched junction bases numbered 4, after V lost 0 bases and J lost 1 base. Germline V lookup: CDR1 DFQATT, CDR2 SNEGSKA (reference sequence). The CDR3 totals 15 residues. CDR3 bases: TGCAGTGCTAGAGATGTTCTAGCGGGGTCCTACGAGCAGTACTTC. Protein: CSARDVLAGSYEQYF.

This clonotype was detected ten times or more. This chain connects TRBV6-5 to TRBJ2-1; D is possibly TRBD1 (7 bases). Looked up from germline, CDR1 is MNHEY and CDR2 is SVGAGI. V lost 5 bases to trimming and J lost 8 bases, with 19 bases between them. This CDR3 is 15 amino acids long. CDR3 amino acids: CASSTRRRGPYEQFF. The CDR3 region has the DNA TGTGCCAGCAGTACCAGAAGGAGGGGGCCTTATGAGCAGTTCTTC.

This clonotype was detected many times. The chain is built from TRBV10-2 and TRBJ1-1; D is unclear. The CDR3 contains 15 residues. Germline V lookup: CDR1 WSHSY, CDR2 SAAADI. V dropped 0 bases and J dropped 0 bases, with 8 bases sitting between them. CDR3 sequence: CASSESAVLNTEAFF. In nucleotides, the CDR3 is TGCGCCAGCAGTGAGTCAGCGGTATTGAACACTGAAGCTTTCTTT.

This clonotype was counted at least ten times. This sequence joins TRBV14 and TRBJ2-7, with a possible D match to TRBD1 (6 bases). Germline lookup yields CDR1 SGHDN and CDR2 FVKESK. The CDR3 is made up of 13 amino acids. The V and J ends lost 1 base and 5 bases respectively, with 9 bases between them. DNA of the CDR3: TGTGCCAGCAGCCAAGTCAGGGGACACGAGCAGTACTTC. Residues: CASSQVRGHEQYF.

This clonotype was detected many times. This chain links TRBV19 with TRBJ1-2; D is possibly TRBD1 (5 bases). V was cut by 8 bases and J by 0 bases, with 10 bases left in between. The CDR3 runs to 13 residues. The germline CDR1 and CDR2 sequences are LNHDA and SQIVND (reference sequence). CDR3 amino acids: CASGDQSNYGYTF. The DNA of the CDR3 is TGTGCCAGTGGGGACCAATCTAACTATGGCTACACCTTC.

The sample holds many counts of this clonotype. The J gene is TRBJ2-7, the V gene TRBV6-6; 14 nucleotides align to TRBD2. The germline gives CDR1 MNHNY, CDR2 SVGAGI (reference sequence). V lost 6 bases, J lost 7 bases, and 14 bases stayed unmatched. This CDR3 region has 17 residues. The CDR3 is CASRAAGLAGDSKEQYF. The CDR3 DNA reads TGTGCCAGCAGAGCCGCGGGACTAGCGGGAGACTCTAAGGAGCAGTACTTC.